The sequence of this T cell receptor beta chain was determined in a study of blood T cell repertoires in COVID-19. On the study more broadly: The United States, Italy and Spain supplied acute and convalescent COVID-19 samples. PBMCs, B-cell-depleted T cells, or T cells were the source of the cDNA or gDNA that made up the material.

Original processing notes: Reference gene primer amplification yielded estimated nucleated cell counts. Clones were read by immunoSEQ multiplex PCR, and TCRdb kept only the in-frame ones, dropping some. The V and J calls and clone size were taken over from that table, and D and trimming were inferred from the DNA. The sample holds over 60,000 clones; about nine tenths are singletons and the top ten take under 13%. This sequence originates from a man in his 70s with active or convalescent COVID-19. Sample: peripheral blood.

CDR3 coding DNA: TGTGCCACCACACCCCGAGGCGGAGATACGCAGTATTTT. Its translation is CATTPRGGDTQYF. The chain couples TRBV19 to TRBJ2-3; D is ambiguous. Trimming cost V 10 bases and J 5 bases, with 16 bases left between them. The CDR3 is made up of 13 amino acids. Germline CDR1 LNHDA, CDR2 SQIVND (reference sequence). Full variable domain (rest looked up from reference TRBV19 and TRBJ2-3): DGGITQSPKYLFRKEGQNVTLSCEQNLNHDAMYWYRQDPGQGLRLIYYSQIVNDFQKGDIAEGYSVSREKKESFPLTVTSAQKNPTAFYLCATTPRGGDTQYFGPGTRLTVL.